These 10 T cell receptor beta chains were all obtained from the same sample, sequenced in a study of cytomegalovirus exposure and HLA in healthy donors. The study ran its PCR with 60 Vbeta and 13 Jbeta primers. The assay was immunoSEQ multiplex PCR, and TCRdb's table has in-frame clones only and misses some. The table shows roughly 200,000 clones, with about 83% occurring only once. Sequenced material: PBMCs. The origin of the receptors is a female donor in good health and CMV-seronegative.

The chain is built from TRBV10-3 and TRBJ2-1; 12 bases agree with TRBD2. The CDR3 sequence is 16 residues long. CDR1 ENHRY and CDR2 SYGVKD come from the germline V gene. The junction had 8 bases not matched to a gene; V was cut back by 4 bases and J by 7 bases. The chain's CDR3 is CAISASGRALWNEQFF. The CDR3 DNA reads as TGTGCCATCAGTGCTAGCGGGAGGGCCCTCTGGAATGAGCAGTTCTTC.

The rearrangement joins TRBV28 to TRBJ2-5, with D maybe TRBD1 (6 bases). Judging by the DNA end, TRBJ2-7 fits better; the J call may be wrong. The V gene's germline CDR1 is MDHEN and CDR2 SYDVKM. The CDR3 runs 15 residues. The CDR3 sequence: CASRPRGATTYEQYF. The CDR3, as DNA: TGTGCCAGCAGACCCAGGGGCGCTACTACCTACGAGCAGTACTTC.

This chain links TRBV5-4 with TRBJ2-1; a weak D match, TRBD2 (7 bases). There are 15 residues in the CDR3. The ends were cut back, 5 bases at V and 10 bases at J, with 22 bases in the middle. The V gene's germline CDR1 is SGHNT and CDR2 YYREEE (reference sequence). The CDR3 DNA follows: TGTGCCAGCAGTTCCCGAGAGGGGGGGGGCTTGGAGCAGTTCTTC. Its translation is CASSSREGGGLEQFF.

The J gene is TRBJ2-1, the V gene TRBV11-2; a weak D match, TRBD1 (5 bases). Trimming stripped 5 bases from V and 2 bases from J, with 13 bases between. CDR3 length equals 15 residues. Germline CDR1 is SGHAT and CDR2 is FQNNGV. This chain's CDR3 is CASSPLGPAYNEQFF. The DNA for the CDR3 is TGTGCCAGCAGCCCGCTGGGGCCAGCCTACAATGAGCAGTTCTTC.

The gene calls are TRBV27 and TRBJ2-7; tentatively, D is TRBD2 (6 bases). The CDR3 extends over 13 amino acids. Germline CDR1 reads MNHEY; CDR2 reads SMNVEV (reference sequence). V dropped 3 bases and J dropped 5 bases, with 11 bases sitting between them. CDR3 bases: TGTGCCAGCAGTTTTGCGGGGTTCGACGAGCAGTACTTC. As protein: CASSFAGFDEQYF.

In its sample, this clone was seen a few times. The chain couples TRBV6-1 to TRBJ2-7, with no clear D. V was cut by 0 bases and J by 4 bases, with 4 bases left in between. The germline CDR1 and CDR2 sequences are MNHNS and SASEGT. This CDR3 is built from 12 residues. The CDR3 nucleotides read TGTGCCAGCAGTGAAGCCCCATACGAGCAGTACTTC. This gives the protein CASSEAPYEQYF.

This clone appeared a single time. The chain recombines TRBV18 with TRBJ2-5; D is uncertain. This CDR3 is 14 amino acids long. The V gene lost 3 bases and the J gene lost 2 bases, with 10 bases spanning the gap. Germline V gives CDR1 KGHSH, CDR2 LQKENI. The CDR3 region is CASSPVGWQETQYF. CDR3 sequence (DNA): TGTGCCAGCTCACCGGTGGGCTGGCAAGAGACCCAGTACTTC.

This sequence joins TRBV6-1 and TRBJ2-5, with 10 bases fitting TRBD1. J was trimmed by 5 bases and V by 5 bases; bases with no gene match: 2. The CDR3 totals 13 residues. Germline lookup yields CDR1 MNHNS and CDR2 SASEGT. The CDR3 DNA reads TGTGCCAGCAGTTTGGACAGGGGGGAGACCCAGTACTTC. Translation: CASSLDRGETQYF.

The chain joins TRBV5-1 to TRBJ2-1; TRBD1 matches at 10 bases. The germline gives CDR1 SGHRS, CDR2 YFSETQ. CDR3 length equals 15 residues. V lost 5 bases to trimming and J lost 8 bases; unmatched junction nucleotides: 10. CDR3 sequence (DNA): TGCGCCAGCAGAGCCGGGACAGGGGTTACCTATGAGCAGTTCTTC. As protein: CASRAGTGVTYEQFF.

The V and J genes are TRBV2 and TRBJ1-1; D is possibly TRBD1 (6 bases). The CDR3 is made up of 14 amino acids. In germline, CDR1 is SNHLY, CDR2 FYNNEI. V shed 6 bases and J shed 4 bases, with 15 bases lying between them. The CDR3 loop reads CASSLLQGGTEAFF. CDR3 in DNA: TGTGCCAGCAGCCTTCTACAGGGTGGCACTGAAGCTTTCTTT.